This TCR beta chain came from a study of T-cell memory formation after mild COVID-19. The authors produced TCR alpha and TCR beta cDNA libraries with sample barcodes and UMIs by 5'RACE using constant-segment primers. TCRdb independently ran MiXCR on the 5' RACE reads; one entry per CDR3 protein. Here the sample spans some 150,000 distinct CDR3 sequences, 11% to 15% being singletons. Only a few counts were recorded for this clonotype. The target antigen is unknown. Study-wide results and limits: Among contracting clones, CD4+ were mainly CM/EM and CD8+ enriched in EMRA. Memory from before infection featured some responding clones, which suggests cross-reactive memory joined. A second wave expanding day 15 to 37 was CD4+-biased; contracting clones were balanced.

Input material: PBMCs or a T cell subset sorted from them (not recorded which). The source is an adult woman who had mild COVID-19 (a few samples of this study predate the infection). Cell type and time point are not known.

CDR3 nucleotide sequence: TGTGCCAGCAGTGAGCTGGCCAAAAACATTCAGTACTTC. Amino acid sequence: CASSELAKNIQYF. The V gene is TRBV3-1, the J gene TRBJ2-4; D is ambiguous. V lost 6 bases, J lost 1 base, and 7 bases lay in between. CDR1 is LGHDT, CDR2 YNNKEL, per germline (reference sequence). There are 13 residues in the CDR3.